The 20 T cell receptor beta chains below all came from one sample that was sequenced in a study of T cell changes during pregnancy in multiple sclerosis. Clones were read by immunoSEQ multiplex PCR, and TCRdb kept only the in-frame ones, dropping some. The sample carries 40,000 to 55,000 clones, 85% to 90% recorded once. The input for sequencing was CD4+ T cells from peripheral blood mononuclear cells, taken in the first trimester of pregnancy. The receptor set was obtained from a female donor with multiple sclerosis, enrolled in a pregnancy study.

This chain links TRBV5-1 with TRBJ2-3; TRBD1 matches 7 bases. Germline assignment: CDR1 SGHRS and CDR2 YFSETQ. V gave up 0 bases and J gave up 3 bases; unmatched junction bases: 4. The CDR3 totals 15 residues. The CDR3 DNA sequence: TGCGCCAGCAGCTTGGAAGGGGGCAGGACAGATACGCAGTATTTT. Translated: CASSLEGGRTDTQYF.

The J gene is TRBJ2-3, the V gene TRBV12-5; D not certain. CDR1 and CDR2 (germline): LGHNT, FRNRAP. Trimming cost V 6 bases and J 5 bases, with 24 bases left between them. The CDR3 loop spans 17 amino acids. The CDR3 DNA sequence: TGTGCTAGTGGGGAGACCTTTGGTTCGGCAGTTCGAGATACGCAGTATTTT. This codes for CASGETFGSAVRDTQYF.

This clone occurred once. CDR3 region: CASSPETVAEAFF. The CDR3 coding sequence is TGTGCCAGCTCACCAGAGACAGTAGCCGAAGCTTTCTTT. The chain joins TRBV18 to TRBJ1-1, with D maybe TRBD1 (5 bases). The CDR3 covers 13 residues. Trimming removed 2 bases from V and 8 bases from J, with 12 bases in between. The V gene's germline CDR1 is KGHSH and CDR2 LQKENI.

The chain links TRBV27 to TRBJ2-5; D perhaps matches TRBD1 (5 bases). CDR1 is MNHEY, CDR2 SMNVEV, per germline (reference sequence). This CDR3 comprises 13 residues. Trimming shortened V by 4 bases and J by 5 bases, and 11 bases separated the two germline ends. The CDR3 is CASSSPKGETQYF. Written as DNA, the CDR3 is TGTGCCAGCAGTTCTCCCAAGGGGGAGACCCAGTACTTC.

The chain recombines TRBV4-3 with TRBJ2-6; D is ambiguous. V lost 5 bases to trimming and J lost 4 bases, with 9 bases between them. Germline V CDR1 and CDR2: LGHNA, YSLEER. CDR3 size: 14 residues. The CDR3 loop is CASSSQAGANVLTF. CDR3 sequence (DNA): TGCGCCAGCAGCTCCCAGGCCGGGGCCAACGTCCTGACTTTC.

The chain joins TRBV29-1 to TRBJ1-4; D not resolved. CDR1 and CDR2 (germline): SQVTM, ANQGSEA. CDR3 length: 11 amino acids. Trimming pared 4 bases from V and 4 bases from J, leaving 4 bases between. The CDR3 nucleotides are TGCAGCGTTGCGAGTAATGAAAAACTGTTTTTT. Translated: CSVASNEKLFF.

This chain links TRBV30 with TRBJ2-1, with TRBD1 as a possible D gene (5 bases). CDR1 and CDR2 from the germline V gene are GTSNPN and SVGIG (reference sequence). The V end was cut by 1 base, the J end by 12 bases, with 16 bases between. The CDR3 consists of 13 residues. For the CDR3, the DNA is TGTGCCTGGAGTGCAAACCCGGACACGAGGCAGTTCTTC. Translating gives CAWSANPDTRQFF.

The CDR3 coding sequence is TGTGCCAGCAGTTTCACGGGACTAGGCTACGAGCAGTACTTC. It is translated as CASSFTGLGYEQYF. The rearrangement uses TRBV27 and TRBJ2-7, with 8 bases identical to TRBD2. The CDR3 length is 14 residues. The J segment lost 3 bases and the V segment lost 3 bases, leaving 4 bases of the junction unmatched. From germline, CDR1 is MNHEY and CDR2 SMNVEV (reference sequence).

DNA of the CDR3: TGTGCCAGCAGAGATACAGGGGGCTCCTACGAGCAGTACTTC. Its protein product is CASRDTGGSYEQYF. V is TRBV2 and J is TRBJ2-7; the match to TRBD1 covers 8 bases. The germline CDR1 and CDR2 sequences are SNHLY and FYNNEI. V lost 6 bases, J lost 0 bases, and 4 bases stayed unmatched. CDR3 length: 14 residues.

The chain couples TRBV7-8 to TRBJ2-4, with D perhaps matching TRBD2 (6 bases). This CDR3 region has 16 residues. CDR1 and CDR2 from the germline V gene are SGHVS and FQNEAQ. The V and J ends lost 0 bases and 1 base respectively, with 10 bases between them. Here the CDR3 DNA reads TGTGCCAGCAGCTTAGCGGGGGGACCCGCCAAAAACATTCAGTACTTC. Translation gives CASSLAGGPAKNIQYF.

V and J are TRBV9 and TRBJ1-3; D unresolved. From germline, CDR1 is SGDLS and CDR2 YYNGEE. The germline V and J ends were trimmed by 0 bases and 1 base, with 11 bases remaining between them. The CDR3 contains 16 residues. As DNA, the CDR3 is TGTGCCAGCAGCGTAGCTATGTCGAGTTCTGGAAACACCATATATTTT. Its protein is CASSVAMSSSGNTIYF.

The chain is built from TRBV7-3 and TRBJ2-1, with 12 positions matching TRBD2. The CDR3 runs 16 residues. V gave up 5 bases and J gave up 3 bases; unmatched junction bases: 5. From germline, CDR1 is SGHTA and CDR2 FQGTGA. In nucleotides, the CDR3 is TGTGCCAGCAGCCCCGGACTAGCGGGATTCTACAATGAGCAGTTCTTC. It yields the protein CASSPGLAGFYNEQFF. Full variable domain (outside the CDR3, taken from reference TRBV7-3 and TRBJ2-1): GAGVSQTPSNKVTEKGKYVELRCDPISGHTALYWYRQSLGQGPEFLIYFQGTGAADDSGLPNDRFFAVRPEGSVSTLKIQRTERGDSAVYLCASSPGLAGFYNEQFFGPGTRLTVL.

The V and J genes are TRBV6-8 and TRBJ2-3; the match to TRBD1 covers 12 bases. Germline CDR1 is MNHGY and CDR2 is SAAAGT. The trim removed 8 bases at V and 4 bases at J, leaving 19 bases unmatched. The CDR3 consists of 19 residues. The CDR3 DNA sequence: TGTGCCAGCCCTGCCGGGACAGGGGGCGCGGGAGGGAGTGCAGATACGCAGTATTTT. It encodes CASPAGTGGAGGSADTQYF.

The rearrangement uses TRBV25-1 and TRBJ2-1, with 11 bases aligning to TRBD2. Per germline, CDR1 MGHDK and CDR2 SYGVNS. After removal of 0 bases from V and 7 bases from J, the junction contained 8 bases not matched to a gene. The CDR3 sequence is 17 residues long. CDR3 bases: TGTGCCAGCAGTGAATATATTCACGGACTAGCGGGTAATGAGCAGTTCTTC. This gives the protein CASSEYIHGLAGNEQFF.

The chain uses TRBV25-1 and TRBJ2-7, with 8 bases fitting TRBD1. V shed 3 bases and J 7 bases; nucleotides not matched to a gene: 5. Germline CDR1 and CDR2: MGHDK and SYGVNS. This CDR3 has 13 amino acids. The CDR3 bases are TGTGCCAGCAGTGACAGGGGGCTGGGAGAGCAGTACTTC. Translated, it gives CASSDRGLGEQYF.

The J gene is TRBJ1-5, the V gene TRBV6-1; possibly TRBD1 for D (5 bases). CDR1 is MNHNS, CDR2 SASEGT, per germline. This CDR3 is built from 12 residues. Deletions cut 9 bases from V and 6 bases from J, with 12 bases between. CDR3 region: CASQGLGQPQHF. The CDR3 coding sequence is TGTGCCAGTCAGGGCCTAGGTCAGCCCCAGCATTTT.

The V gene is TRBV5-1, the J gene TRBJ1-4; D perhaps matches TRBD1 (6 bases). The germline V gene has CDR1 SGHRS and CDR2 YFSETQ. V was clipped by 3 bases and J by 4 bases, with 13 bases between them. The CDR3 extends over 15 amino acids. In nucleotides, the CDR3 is TGCGCCAGCAGCTCACGCGGGGGCGGTAATGAAAAACTGTTTTTT. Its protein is CASSSRGGGNEKLFF.

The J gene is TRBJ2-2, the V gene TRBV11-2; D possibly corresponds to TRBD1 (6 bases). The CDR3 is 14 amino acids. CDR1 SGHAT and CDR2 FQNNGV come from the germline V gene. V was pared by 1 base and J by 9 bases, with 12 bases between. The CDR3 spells CASSLGVGGRELFF. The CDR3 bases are TGTGCCAGCAGCTTAGGTGTAGGGGGTCGGGAGCTGTTTTTT.

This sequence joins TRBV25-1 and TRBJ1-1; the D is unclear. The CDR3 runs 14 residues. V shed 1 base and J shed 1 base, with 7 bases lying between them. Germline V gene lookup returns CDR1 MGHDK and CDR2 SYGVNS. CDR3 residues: CASSEFGQNTEAFF. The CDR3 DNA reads TGTGCCAGCAGTGAATTTGGGCAGAACACTGAAGCTTTCTTT.

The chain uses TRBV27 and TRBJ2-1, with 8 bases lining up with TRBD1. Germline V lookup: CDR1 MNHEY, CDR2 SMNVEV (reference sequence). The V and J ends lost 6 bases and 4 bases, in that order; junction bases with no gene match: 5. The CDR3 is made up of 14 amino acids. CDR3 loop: CASSGQGYYNEQFF. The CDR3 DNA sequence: TGTGCCAGCAGCGGACAGGGCTATTACAATGAGCAGTTCTTC.